The T cell receptor (beta chain) under discussion was sequenced for a study of control samples from healthy donors and cancer patients. Germline-derived CDR1 and CDR2 are MDHEN and SYDVKM. V dropped 10 bases and J dropped 0 bases, with 16 bases sitting between them. The CDR3 is made up of 14 amino acids. The method was immunoSEQ multiplex PCR; TCRdb's version includes in-frame clones alone and lacks a portion of them. The sample consists of 400,000 to 500,000 clones, about 93% of them appearing once. The origin of this receptor is a man in his forties with head and neck cancer. The rearrangement joins TRBV28 to TRBJ2-7, with TRBD1 as a possible D gene (5 bases). Material: PBMCs. CDR3 amino acids: CATSRQLVSYEQYF. CDR3 DNA: TGTGCCACTTCGCGACAGCTAGTCTCCTACGAGCAGTACTTC.